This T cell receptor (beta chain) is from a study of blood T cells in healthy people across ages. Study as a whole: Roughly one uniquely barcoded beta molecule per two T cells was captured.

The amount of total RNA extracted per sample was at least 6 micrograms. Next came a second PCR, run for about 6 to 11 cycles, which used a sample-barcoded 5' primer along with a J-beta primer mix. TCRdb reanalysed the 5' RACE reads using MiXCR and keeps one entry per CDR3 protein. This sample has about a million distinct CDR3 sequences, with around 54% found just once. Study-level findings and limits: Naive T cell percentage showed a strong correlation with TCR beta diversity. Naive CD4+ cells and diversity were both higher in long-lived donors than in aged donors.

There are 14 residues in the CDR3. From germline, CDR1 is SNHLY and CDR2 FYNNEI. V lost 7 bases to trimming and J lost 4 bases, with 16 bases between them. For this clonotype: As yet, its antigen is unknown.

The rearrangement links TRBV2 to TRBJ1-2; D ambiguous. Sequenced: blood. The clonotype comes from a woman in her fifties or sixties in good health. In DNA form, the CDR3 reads TGTGCCAGCACCCTAGAACGGGGAACCTATGGCTACACCTTC. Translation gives CASTLERGTYGYTF.